These 5 T cell receptor beta chains came from one sample sequenced in a study of CD8+ T cells in alopecia areata. Sequencing templates came from extracted RNA that was reverse transcribed into cDNA. Here immunoSEQ multiplex PCR was the method, and the copy in TCRdb shows in-frame clones only, minus some. The data show about 110,000 clones, with none appearing a single time. The sequencing sample was made of lesional skin. Receptor source: a C3H/HeJ mouse with alopecia areata. Mouse MHC haplotype: H2-k.

This clone was seen ten or more times. Genes and germline come from the mouse. The read comes to an end 4 residues before the CDR3 does, leaving the germline J gene to fill in the end. The chain couples TRBV13-3 to TRBJ2-1; a possible D gene is TRBD1 (6 bases). CDR1 and CDR2 from the germline V gene are NNHDY and SYVADS. Trimming shortened V by 5 bases and J by 4 bases, and 13 bases separated the two germline ends. CDR3 length: 14 amino acids. The covered CDR3 bases are TGTGCCAGCAGGACTTGGGGACAATATGCT. Amino acid sequence: CASRTWGQYA. The complete CDR3 reads CASRTWGQYAEQFF.

For this clone: Germline and genes here are mouse. From the germline J gene comes the end of the CDR3, since the read stops 4 residues before it. The chain employs TRBV13-3 and TRBJ2-5, with 10 bases identical to TRBD2. The V segment lost 2 bases and the J segment 3 bases; nucleotides outside the gene matches: 6. Germline CDR1 reads NNHDY; CDR2 reads SYVADS. The CDR3 loop spans 16 amino acids. The sequenced part of the CDR3 DNA is TGTGCCAGCAGTGAAGAGACTGGGGGGTCTCAAGAC. Amino acids: CASSEETGGSQD. In full, the CDR3 is CASSEETGGSQDTQYF.

This clone was counted only a few times. Genes here carry mouse names. The CDR3 extends 4 residues past the end of the read, so its final part is completed from the germline J gene. The chain combines TRBV13-3 with TRBJ2-3, with 8 bases matching TRBD2. Germline CDR1 reads NNHDY; CDR2 reads SYVADS. The trim removed 2 bases at V and 1 base at J, leaving 9 bases unmatched. This CDR3 has 17 amino acids. Here the CDR3 reads CASSDQTGASRAETLYF. The sequenced CDR3 bases are TGTGCCAGCAGTGACCAGACTGGGGCGTCCCGTGCAGAA.

This clone was counted only a few times. The listed genes are named as in mouse. The DNA ends 4 residues before the CDR3 does, and the rest of the CDR3 is filled in from the germline J gene. The J gene is TRBJ2-4, the V gene TRBV1; TRBD2 matches 9 bases. V trimming: 6 bases; J trimming: 0 bases; junction bases outside the gene matches: 4. The CDR3 is 15 residues long. The germline V gene has CDR1 NSQYPW and CDR2 LRSPGD (reference sequence). The sequenced part of the CDR3 DNA is TGCACCTGCAGCGGACTGGGGTCTAGTCAAAAC. Encoded protein: CTCSGLGSSQN. The full CDR3 protein is CTCSGLGSSQNTLYF.

This clone was seen more than once but under ten times. The germline and genes are mouse ones. Other nucleotide sequences from this sample produce the same CDR3. The CDR3 here is CASGGTGGATGQLYF. CDR3 bases read: TGTGCCAGCGGTGGGACAGGGGGAGCCACCGGG. The chain couples TRBV13-2 to TRBJ2-2, with 10 bases identical to TRBD1. The observed sequence ends 4 residues before the CDR3 terminus, with the missing tail filled in from the germline J gene. Per the germline V gene, CDR1 is NNHNN and CDR2 is SYGAGS (reference sequence). The CDR3 length is 15 residues. V lost 3 bases and J lost 4; bases outside the gene matches: 3.